This T cell receptor beta chain was identified during a study of blood T cell repertoires in COVID-19 (dated by TCRdb to about 2020). Regarding the research as a whole: Samples covering the acute and convalescent phases of COVID-19 were provided by collaborators in the United States, Italy and Spain. A freely available public database, intended as a resource for researchers studying the immune response to SARS-CoV-2, is where the repertoires were released. Nearly every sample came with metadata listing a de-identified subject ID, COVID-19 status, age in years and sex. HLA class I and class II types, where available, came from metadata supplied by the sample provider rather than from assay-based typing. Samples came from the ongoing ImmuneRACE study (first 160 participants) plus 1,254 subjects from 6 global collaborators. The material from the prospective study consisted of cDNA or gDNA derived from T cells, B-cell-depleted T cells, or PBMCs. Deeply sampled blood TCRbeta repertoires from subjects exposed to, actively infected with, or recovered from COVID-19 were included in the dataset.

On this clone itself: Its antigen is unknown. The sample holds no much larger clone one base away, and base qualities are not on file.

General conclusions and limits of the study: Clinical and demographic metadata were provided uncurated, with the amount varying by source and participant.

The CDR3 starts with the cysteine, ends with the phenylalanine, and has 15 residues. Just the 45-base CDR3 DNA is kept, in frame starting at base 1. CDR1 is given as MNHNY and CDR2 as SVGAGI, both from the germline V gene (reference sequence). The germline V end is reduced by 5 bases and the J end by 6 bases; junction bases left unmatched: 4. The collaborating institutions used their own protocols to collect whole blood in K2EDTA tubes. Collaborator samples were shipped for TCRbeta analysis as frozen whole blood, isolated PBMCs, or DNA extracted from either sample type. The immunoSEQ Assay, a bias-controlled multiplex PCR, was used to amplify TCRbeta CDR3 regions from genomic DNA. For the original study's pipeline: Within the assay, amplification of reference gene primers was used to estimate how many nucleated cells each sample contained. Sequence reads were collapsed and filtered to measure the absolute abundance of every unique TCRbeta CDR3 rearrangement. For each sample, productive Simpson clonality was calculated as the square root of Simpson's diversity index across productive rearrangements. This is the immuneACCESS table as TCRdb keeps it, with only in-frame sequences that have V and J called. A part of the clones is gone; compared with another copy, unresolved V genes explain less than half, and the rest is unexplained. D and trimming were read from the DNA, whereas the V and J calls and clone size are those reported in that table. The sample table shows some 140,000 clones, and 79% are seen once. Approximately 3.5% of the sample goes to the ten largest clones.

The specimen was peripheral blood. This receptor was identified in a man aged 60 to 69 with acute or convalescent COVID-19. Here the chain combines TRBV6-6 and TRBJ2-1; 13 nucleotides in the junction match TRBD2. Read as DNA, the sequence is TGTGCCAGCAGTCGACTAGCGGGAGGTATCAATGAGCAGTTCTTC. Translated, it gives CASSRLAGGINEQFF.